Listed below are T cell receptor beta chains from one sample, sequenced in a study of Ad26.COV2.S vaccination and SARS-CoV-2 variants. Clones were read by immunoSEQ multiplex PCR, and TCRdb kept only the in-frame ones, dropping some. Altogether 400,000 to 450,000 clones are present, roughly 90% being singletons, with the ten largest covering about 12%. The sequencing here drew on peripheral blood, taken in a trial of Ad26.COV2.S vaccine versus placebo. All receptors come from a person aged 18-60 years who received the Ad26.COV2.S COVID-19 vaccine or a placebo. The CDR3 runs from the conserved cysteine through the conserved F or W. The order of the fields is D gene, V gene, clone size, J gene, CDR3 DNA, CDR3 protein. A D gene is named only where the DNA matches it firmly. Size is omitted from some rows. Given values are once, few, many or a class for expanded clones.

d_gene: -
v_gene: TRBV27
abundance: -
j_gene: TRBJ2-5
CDR3nt: TGTGCCAGCAGTCCTCTAGAGGTAGCATACGCGGAGACCCAGTACTTC
CDR3aa: CASSPLEVAYAETQYF

d_gene: -
v_gene: TRBV12-3/TRBV12-4
abundance: -
j_gene: TRBJ2-1
CDR3nt: TGTGCCAGCAGTAGCGACTCTCACAATGAGCAGTTCTTC
CDR3aa: CASSSDSHNEQFF

d_gene: -
v_gene: TRBV5-1
abundance: -
j_gene: TRBJ2-5
CDR3nt: TGCGCCAGCAGCTTAGGCAGCGCCCACCAAGAGACCCAGTACTTC
CDR3aa: CASSLGSAHQETQYF

d_gene: -
v_gene: TRBV2
abundance: -
j_gene: TRBJ2-3
CDR3nt: TGTGCCAGCAGCCCGCGCTCGGCAGATACGCAGTATTTT
CDR3aa: CASSPRSADTQYF

d_gene: -
v_gene: TRBV29-1
abundance: once
j_gene: TRBJ2-7
CDR3nt: TGCAGCGTCGAAGAAGGTTGGTCAGGGCGAGGCGAGCAGTACTTC
CDR3aa: CSVEEGWSGRGEQYF

d_gene: TRBD2
v_gene: TRBV4-3
abundance: -
j_gene: TRBJ2-1
CDR3nt: TGCGCCAGCAAGGCGGGGGACTCCTACAATGAGCAGTTCTTC
CDR3aa: CASKAGDSYNEQFF

d_gene: TRBD1
v_gene: TRBV9
abundance: -
j_gene: TRBJ1-5
CDR3nt: TGTGCCAGCAGCGTAGACCCGGACAGGGCGGGTCAGCCCCAGCATTTT
CDR3aa: CASSVDPDRAGQPQHF

d_gene: TRBD1
v_gene: TRBV16
abundance: -
j_gene: TRBJ1-2
CDR3nt: TGTGCCAGCAGCCTGGGACAGGGCCATGACTATGGCTACACCTTC
CDR3aa: CASSLGQGHDYGYTF

d_gene: TRBD1
v_gene: TRBV12-5
abundance: -
j_gene: TRBJ2-2
CDR3nt: TGTGCTAGTGGTCCCAACAGGGGTGCCAACACCGGGGAGCTGTTTTTT
CDR3aa: CASGPNRGANTGELFF

d_gene: -
v_gene: TRBV14
abundance: -
j_gene: TRBJ2-3
CDR3nt: TGTGCCAGCAGCCCAAGAGCTCTAGTCCCAGATACGCAGTATTTT
CDR3aa: CASSPRALVPDTQYF

d_gene: -
v_gene: TRBV7-2
abundance: -
j_gene: TRBJ1-3
CDR3nt: TGTGCCAGCAGCTTCCATTCCTCTGGAAACACCATATATTTT
CDR3aa: CASSFHSSGNTIYF

d_gene: -
v_gene: TRBV30
abundance: -
j_gene: TRBJ2-7
CDR3nt: TGTGCCTGGAGTTCTCTTCACGAGCAGTACTTC
CDR3aa: CAWSSLHEQYF

d_gene: TRBD1
v_gene: TRBV6-5
abundance: once
j_gene: TRBJ2-1
CDR3nt: TGTGCCAGCAGTTACTCCGGGACAGGGGCCCATGAGCAGTTCTTC
CDR3aa: CASSYSGTGAHEQFF

d_gene: -
v_gene: TRBV7-9
abundance: -
j_gene: TRBJ1-4
CDR3nt: TGTGCCAGCAGCTTAGGTGTGGGTGCTAATGAAAAACTGTTTTTT
CDR3aa: CASSLGVGANEKLFF

d_gene: -
v_gene: TRBV13
abundance: -
j_gene: TRBJ1-1
CDR3nt: TGTGCCAGCAGCTTCAGGGTGAACACTGAAGCTTTCTTT
CDR3aa: CASSFRVNTEAFF

d_gene: TRBD1
v_gene: TRBV15
abundance: -
j_gene: TRBJ1-1
CDR3nt: TGTGCCACCAGCAGAGTTCAGGGGGGGATTGAAGCTTTCTTT
CDR3aa: CATSRVQGGIEAFF

d_gene: TRBD2
v_gene: TRBV30
abundance: -
j_gene: TRBJ2-7
CDR3nt: TGTGCCTGGAGTATCGGACTAGCAGACTACGAGCAGTACTTC
CDR3aa: CAWSIGLADYEQYF

d_gene: -
v_gene: TRBV6-5
abundance: -
j_gene: TRBJ2-7
CDR3nt: TGTGCCAGCAGTCAGGGGTTTAGCGAGCAGTACTTC
CDR3aa: CASSQGFSEQYF

d_gene: -
v_gene: TRBV7-8
abundance: -
j_gene: TRBJ2-7
CDR3nt: TGTGCCAGCAGTCACTCTAGAGCCTACGAGCAGTACTTC
CDR3aa: CASSHSRAYEQYF

d_gene: -
v_gene: TRBV19
abundance: -
j_gene: TRBJ1-2
CDR3nt: TGTGCCAGTAGCGTGGACAGTTCCTACGCACAGAGCACTCTAAGGCTCTATGGCTACACCTTC
CDR3aa: CASSVDSSYAQSTLRLYGYTF

d_gene: TRBD1
v_gene: TRBV27
abundance: -
j_gene: TRBJ1-5
CDR3nt: TGTGCCAGCAGTTCCAGGACAGGTTCGCCCCAGCATTTT
CDR3aa: CASSSRTGSPQHF

d_gene: TRBD1
v_gene: TRBV19
abundance: -
j_gene: TRBJ1-2
CDR3nt: TGTGCCAGTAGTACCGTAACAGGGGGCGCGAGGGGCTACACCTTC
CDR3aa: CASSTVTGGARGYTF

d_gene: TRBD2
v_gene: TRBV27
abundance: -
j_gene: TRBJ2-1
CDR3nt: TGTGCCAGCAGTAATAGCGGGACGGTTGGTGAGCAGTTCTTC
CDR3aa: CASSNSGTVGEQFF

d_gene: TRBD1
v_gene: TRBV27
abundance: -
j_gene: TRBJ1-6
CDR3nt: TGTGCCAGCAGTTTATCGGGACAGGGGATTTCAGCGTATTCACCCCTCCACTTT
CDR3aa: CASSLSGQGISAYSPLHF

d_gene: TRBD1
v_gene: TRBV19
abundance: -
j_gene: TRBJ2-7
CDR3nt: TGTGCCAGTAGTGTGGACAGGGACGAGCAGTACTTC
CDR3aa: CASSVDRDEQYF

d_gene: -
v_gene: TRBV11-2
abundance: -
j_gene: TRBJ1-4
CDR3nt: TGTGCCAGCAGCTTAGGGGGGACCCAGACCGAAAAACTGTTTTTT
CDR3aa: CASSLGGTQTEKLFF

d_gene: -
v_gene: TRBV9
abundance: -
j_gene: TRBJ2-1
CDR3nt: TGTGCCAGCAGCGTGGACTTGTTCTCCTACAATGAGCAGTTCTTC
CDR3aa: CASSVDLFSYNEQFF

d_gene: -
v_gene: TRBV6-2/TRBV6-3
abundance: -
j_gene: TRBJ1-1
CDR3nt: TGTGCCAGCAGTACACAGGGCGGGTACACTGAAGCTTTCTTT
CDR3aa: CASSTQGGYTEAFF

d_gene: -
v_gene: TRBV4-1
abundance: once
j_gene: TRBJ2-3
CDR3nt: TGCGCCAGCAGCCAAGGACGCACAGATACGCAGTATTTT
CDR3aa: CASSQGRTDTQYF

d_gene: TRBD1
v_gene: TRBV30
abundance: -
j_gene: TRBJ1-1
CDR3nt: TGTGCCTGGATCCGGCCAGGGGGTTTGGGGACTGAAGCTTTCTTT
CDR3aa: CAWIRPGGLGTEAFF

d_gene: TRBD1
v_gene: TRBV6-2/TRBV6-3
abundance: -
j_gene: TRBJ1-4
CDR3nt: TGTGCCAGCAGTCCGACGACAGGGGCCCTCGGAAAACTGTTTTTT
CDR3aa: CASSPTTGALGKLFF

d_gene: TRBD1
v_gene: TRBV28
abundance: -
j_gene: TRBJ1-2
CDR3nt: TGTGCCAGCAGTCAGACAGGGCGGCATGGCTACACCTTC
CDR3aa: CASSQTGRHGYTF

d_gene: -
v_gene: TRBV4-2
abundance: -
j_gene: TRBJ2-5
CDR3nt: TGTGCCAGCAGCCAAGCCGGGGCTAGCGCCCAAGAGACCCAGTACTTC
CDR3aa: CASSQAGASAQETQYF

d_gene: -
v_gene: TRBV29-1
abundance: once
j_gene: TRBJ2-1
CDR3nt: TGCAGCGTTATTCGCTCCTACAATGAGCAGTTCTTC
CDR3aa: CSVIRSYNEQFF

d_gene: TRBD1
v_gene: TRBV7-9
abundance: -
j_gene: TRBJ2-1
CDR3nt: TGTGCCAGCAGCTTCCGACAGGGGGAACACAATGAGCAGTTCTTC
CDR3aa: CASSFRQGEHNEQFF

d_gene: -
v_gene: TRBV20-1
abundance: -
j_gene: TRBJ2-5
CDR3nt: TGCAGTGCTAGTTTAGAGACCCAGTACTTC
CDR3aa: CSASLETQYF

d_gene: -
v_gene: TRBV3-1/TRBV3-2
abundance: -
j_gene: TRBJ2-5
CDR3nt: TGTGCCAGCAGCCAATACCAAGAGACCCAGTACTTC
CDR3aa: CASSQYQETQYF

d_gene: -
v_gene: TRBV9
abundance: -
j_gene: TRBJ1-6
CDR3nt: TGTGCCAGCAGCGTAGACGGGGGCAGTTCATCACCCCTCCACTTT
CDR3aa: CASSVDGGSSSPLHF

d_gene: -
v_gene: TRBV19
abundance: -
j_gene: TRBJ2-3
CDR3nt: TGTGCCAGTAGTTCCTTTGGTCAGCGCACAGATACGCAGTATTTT
CDR3aa: CASSSFGQRTDTQYF

d_gene: -
v_gene: TRBV10-3
abundance: -
j_gene: TRBJ1-4
CDR3nt: TGTGCCGTAGCTTCGGGGGCGAGTGAAAAACTGTTTTTT
CDR3aa: CAVASGASEKLFF

d_gene: TRBD2
v_gene: TRBV27
abundance: -
j_gene: TRBJ2-3
CDR3nt: TGTGCCAGCAGTTTAGCTAGTAGCGGGAGCACAGATACGCAGTATTTT
CDR3aa: CASSLASSGSTDTQYF

d_gene: -
v_gene: TRBV3-1/TRBV3-2
abundance: few
j_gene: TRBJ2-1
CDR3nt: TGTGCCAGCAGCCAAGAAGGCTACCTCATTGAGCAGTTCTTC
CDR3aa: CASSQEGYLIEQFF

d_gene: -
v_gene: TRBV6-2/TRBV6-3
abundance: -
j_gene: TRBJ2-7
CDR3nt: TGTGCCAGCAGTGACCAGGGGTCCTACGAGCAGTACTTC
CDR3aa: CASSDQGSYEQYF

d_gene: TRBD2
v_gene: TRBV18
abundance: -
j_gene: TRBJ2-7
CDR3nt: TGTGCCAGCTCATCCAGGACTAGCGGGAGGGCCTTTTTTGAGCAGTACTTC
CDR3aa: CASSSRTSGRAFFEQYF

d_gene: -
v_gene: TRBV9
abundance: -
j_gene: TRBJ2-1
CDR3nt: TGTGCCAGCAGCGTAGGTGTCCTTCTAACGGGAGCGAAGTTCTTC
CDR3aa: CASSVGVLLTGAKFF

d_gene: TRBD1
v_gene: TRBV5-4
abundance: -
j_gene: TRBJ1-1
CDR3nt: TGTGCCAGCAGCTCGGGGACAGATGTGCGTTGGAGCACTGAAGCTTTCTTT
CDR3aa: CASSSGTDVRWSTEAFF

d_gene: -
v_gene: TRBV24-1
abundance: -
j_gene: TRBJ2-1
CDR3nt: TGTGCCACCAGTGACTTGAGCAATGAGCAGTTCTTC
CDR3aa: CATSDLSNEQFF

d_gene: TRBD2
v_gene: TRBV7-2
abundance: -
j_gene: TRBJ2-2
CDR3nt: TGTGCCAGCAGCTTAAAAGCACTAGCGGGAGTTACCGGGGAGCTGTTTTTT
CDR3aa: CASSLKALAGVTGELFF

d_gene: -
v_gene: TRBV3-1/TRBV3-2
abundance: -
j_gene: TRBJ1-3
CDR3nt: TGTGCCAGCAGCCAACAGGGCTCTGGAAACACCATATATTTT
CDR3aa: CASSQQGSGNTIYF

d_gene: -
v_gene: TRBV29-1
abundance: -
j_gene: TRBJ1-1
CDR3nt: TGCAGCGTTGTTAAGGACACTTACACTGAAGCTTTCTTT
CDR3aa: CSVVKDTYTEAFF

d_gene: -
v_gene: TRBV29-1
abundance: -
j_gene: TRBJ2-5
CDR3nt: TGCAGCGTTGCTTTTGTCCAAGAGACCCAGTACTTC
CDR3aa: CSVAFVQETQYF

d_gene: TRBD2
v_gene: TRBV7-3
abundance: -
j_gene: TRBJ2-7
CDR3nt: TGTGCCAGCAGCCCCCATGTGGGCGTTACGGGACTAGCAAGCGAGCAGTACTTC
CDR3aa: CASSPHVGVTGLASEQYF

d_gene: -
v_gene: TRBV7-2
abundance: -
j_gene: TRBJ2-3
CDR3nt: TGTGCCAGCAGCTTATTCGGGAGTTCGACAGATACGCAGTATTTT
CDR3aa: CASSLFGSSTDTQYF

d_gene: TRBD2
v_gene: TRBV13
abundance: -
j_gene: TRBJ2-7
CDR3nt: TGTGCCAGCAGCTCTAGGGAGGGGCAGTACTTC
CDR3aa: CASSSREGQYF